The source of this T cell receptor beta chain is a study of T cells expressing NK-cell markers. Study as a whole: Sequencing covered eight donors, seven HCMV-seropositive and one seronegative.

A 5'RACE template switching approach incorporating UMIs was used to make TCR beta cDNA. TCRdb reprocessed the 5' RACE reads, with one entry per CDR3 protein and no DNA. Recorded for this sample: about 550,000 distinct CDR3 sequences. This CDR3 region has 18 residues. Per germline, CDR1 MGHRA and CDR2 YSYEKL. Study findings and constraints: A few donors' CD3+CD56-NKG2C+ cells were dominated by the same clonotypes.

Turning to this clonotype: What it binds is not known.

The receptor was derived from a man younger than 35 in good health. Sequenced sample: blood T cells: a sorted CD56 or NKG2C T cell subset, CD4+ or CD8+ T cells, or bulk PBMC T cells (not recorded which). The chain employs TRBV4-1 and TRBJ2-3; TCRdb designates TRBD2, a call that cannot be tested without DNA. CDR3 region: CASMRTSGTLSATDTQYF.